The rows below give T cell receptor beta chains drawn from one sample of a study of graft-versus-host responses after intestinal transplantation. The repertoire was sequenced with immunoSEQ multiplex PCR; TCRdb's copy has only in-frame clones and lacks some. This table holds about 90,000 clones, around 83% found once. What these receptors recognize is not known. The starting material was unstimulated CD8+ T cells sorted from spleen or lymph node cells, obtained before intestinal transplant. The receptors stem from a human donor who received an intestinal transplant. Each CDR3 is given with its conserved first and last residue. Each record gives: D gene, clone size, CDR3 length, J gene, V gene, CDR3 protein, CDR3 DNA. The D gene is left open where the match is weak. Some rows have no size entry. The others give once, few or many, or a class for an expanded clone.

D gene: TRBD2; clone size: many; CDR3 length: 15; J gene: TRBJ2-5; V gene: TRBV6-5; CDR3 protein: CASTPGGGSQETQYF; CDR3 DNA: TGTGCCAGCACCCCCGGGGGGGGGAGCCAAGAGACCCAGTACTTC
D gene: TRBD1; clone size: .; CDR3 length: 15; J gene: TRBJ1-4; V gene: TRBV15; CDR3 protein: CATSRDRVWGEKLFF; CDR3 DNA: TGTGCCACCAGCAGGGACAGGGTTTGGGGAGAAAAACTGTTTTTT
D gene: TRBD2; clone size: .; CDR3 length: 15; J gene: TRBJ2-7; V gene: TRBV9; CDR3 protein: CASSASGSLSYEQYF; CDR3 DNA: TGTGCCAGCAGCGCAAGCGGGAGTTTGTCCTACGAGCAGTACTTC
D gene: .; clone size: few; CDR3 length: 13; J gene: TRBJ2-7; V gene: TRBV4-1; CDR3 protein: CASSPSGAYEQYF; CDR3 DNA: TGCGCCAGCAGCCCCTCGGGCGCCTACGAGCAGTACTTC
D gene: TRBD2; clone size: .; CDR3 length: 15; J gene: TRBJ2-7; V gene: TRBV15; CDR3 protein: CATSAGTSGSIEQYF; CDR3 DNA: TGTGCCACCAGCGCAGGGACTAGCGGGAGTATCGAGCAGTACTTC
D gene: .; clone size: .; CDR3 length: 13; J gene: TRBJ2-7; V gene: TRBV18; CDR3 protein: CASSDETYYEQYF; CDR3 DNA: TGTGCCAGCTCAGACGAGACCTATTACGAGCAGTACTTC
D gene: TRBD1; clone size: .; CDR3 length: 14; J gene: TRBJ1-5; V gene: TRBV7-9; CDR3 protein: CASSTDRVGQPQHF; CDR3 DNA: TGTGCCAGCAGCACAGACAGGGTGGGACAGCCCCAGCATTTT
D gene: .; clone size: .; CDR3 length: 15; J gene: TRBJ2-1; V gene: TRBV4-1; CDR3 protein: CASSPTAGLYNEQFF; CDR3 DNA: TGCGCCAGCAGCCCCACGGCGGGGCTATACAATGAGCAGTTCTTC
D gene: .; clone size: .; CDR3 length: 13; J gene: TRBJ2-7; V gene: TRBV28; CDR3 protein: CASSLGSGYEQYF; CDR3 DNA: TGTGCCAGCAGTTTAGGTTCGGGCTACGAGCAGTACTTC
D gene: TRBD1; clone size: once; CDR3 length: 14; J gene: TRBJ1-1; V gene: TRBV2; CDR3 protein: CASGEGQGPSEAFF; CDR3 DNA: TGTGCCAGCGGGGAGGGACAGGGGCCCTCTGAAGCTTTCTTT
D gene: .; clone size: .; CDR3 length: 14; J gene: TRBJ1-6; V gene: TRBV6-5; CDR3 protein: CASSYGGDNSPLHF; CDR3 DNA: TGTGCCAGCAGTTACGGGGGGGATAATTCACCCCTCCACTTT
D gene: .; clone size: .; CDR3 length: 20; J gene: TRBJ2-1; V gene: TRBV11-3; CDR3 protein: CASTLAGRPKGTASYNEQFF; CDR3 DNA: TGTGCCAGTACCTTAGCAGGTAGGCCCAAAGGGACGGCCTCCTACAATGAGCAGTTCTTC
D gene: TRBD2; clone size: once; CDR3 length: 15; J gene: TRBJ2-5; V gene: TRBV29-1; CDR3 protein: CSVESLAGGQETQYF; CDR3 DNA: TGCAGCGTTGAAAGCCTAGCGGGAGGACAAGAGACCCAGTACTTC
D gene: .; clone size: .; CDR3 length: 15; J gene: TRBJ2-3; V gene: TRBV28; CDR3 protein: CASSPIGASTDTQYF; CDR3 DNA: TGTGCCAGCAGTCCAATTGGGGCTAGCACAGATACGCAGTATTTT
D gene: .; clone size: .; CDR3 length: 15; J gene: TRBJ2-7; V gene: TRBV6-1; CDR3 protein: CASSEGWREEAEQYF; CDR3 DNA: TGTGCCAGCAGTGAGGGTTGGAGGGAAGAAGCCGAGCAGTACTTC